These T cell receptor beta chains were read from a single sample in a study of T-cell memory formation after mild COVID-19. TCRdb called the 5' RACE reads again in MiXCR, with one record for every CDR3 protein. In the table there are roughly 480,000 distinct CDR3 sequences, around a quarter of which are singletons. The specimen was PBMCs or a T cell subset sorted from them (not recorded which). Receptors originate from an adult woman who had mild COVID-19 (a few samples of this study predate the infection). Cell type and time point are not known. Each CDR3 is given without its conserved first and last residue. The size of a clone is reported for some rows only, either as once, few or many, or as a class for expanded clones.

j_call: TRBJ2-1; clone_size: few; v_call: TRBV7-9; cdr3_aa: ASSLTGAGYNEQF
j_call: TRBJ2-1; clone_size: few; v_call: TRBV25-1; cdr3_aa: ASSEDRPPRWSYNEQF
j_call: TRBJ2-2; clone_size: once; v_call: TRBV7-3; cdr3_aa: ASSSRTSGGAGELF
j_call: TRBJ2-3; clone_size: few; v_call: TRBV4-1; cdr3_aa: ASSLGGTGGSDTQY
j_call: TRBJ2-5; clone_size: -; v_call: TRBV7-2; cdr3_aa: ASSLYGTGRRAFGTQY
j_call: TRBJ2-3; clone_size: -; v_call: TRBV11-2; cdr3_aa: ASSDLGDTQY
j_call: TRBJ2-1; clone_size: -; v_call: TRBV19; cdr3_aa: ASSSFSSSYNEQF
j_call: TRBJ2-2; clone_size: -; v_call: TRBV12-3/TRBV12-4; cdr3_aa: ASSLDGANTGELF
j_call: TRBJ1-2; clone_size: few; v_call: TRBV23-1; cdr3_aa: ASSQSGTHYGYT
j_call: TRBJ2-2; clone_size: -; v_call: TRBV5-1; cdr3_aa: ASSVMGADTGELF
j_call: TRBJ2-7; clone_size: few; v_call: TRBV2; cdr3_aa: ASSRVPGQAYEQY
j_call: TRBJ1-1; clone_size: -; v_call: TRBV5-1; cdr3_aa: ASSYSQGADTEAF
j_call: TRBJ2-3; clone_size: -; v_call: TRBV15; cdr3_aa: ATSRGQGPGSDTQY
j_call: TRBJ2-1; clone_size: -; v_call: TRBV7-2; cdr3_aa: ASSFSGISNEQF
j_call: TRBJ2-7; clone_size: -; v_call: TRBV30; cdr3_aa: AWSTDNYEQY
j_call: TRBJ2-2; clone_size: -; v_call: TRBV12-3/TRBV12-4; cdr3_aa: ASSPVSYGELF
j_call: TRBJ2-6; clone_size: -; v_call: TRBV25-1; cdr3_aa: ASSGPGQAYSGANVLT
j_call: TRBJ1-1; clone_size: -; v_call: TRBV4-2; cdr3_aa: ASSQVSENTEAF
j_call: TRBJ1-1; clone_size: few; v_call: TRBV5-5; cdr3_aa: ASSDERGNTEAF
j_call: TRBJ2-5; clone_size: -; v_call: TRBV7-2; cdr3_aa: ASSFDRGRETQY
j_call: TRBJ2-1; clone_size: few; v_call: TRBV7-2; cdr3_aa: ASSSILGQSLSYNEQF
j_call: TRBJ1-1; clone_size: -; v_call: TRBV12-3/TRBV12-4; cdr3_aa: ASSAGTVNTEAF
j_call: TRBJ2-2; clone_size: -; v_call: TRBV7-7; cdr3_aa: ASSPRGTGNTGELF
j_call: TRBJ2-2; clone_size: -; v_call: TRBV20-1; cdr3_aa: SARAPTGWAGELF
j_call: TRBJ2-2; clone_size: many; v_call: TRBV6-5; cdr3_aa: ASSYSRGAGTGELF
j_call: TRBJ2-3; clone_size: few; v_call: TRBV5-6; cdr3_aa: ASSLRFTDTQY
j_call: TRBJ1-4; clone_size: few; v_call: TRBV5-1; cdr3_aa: ASSTTGPDEKLF
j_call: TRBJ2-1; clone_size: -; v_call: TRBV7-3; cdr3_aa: ASSLWDREHEQF
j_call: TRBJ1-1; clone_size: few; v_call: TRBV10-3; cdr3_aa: ATHTSGMNTEAF
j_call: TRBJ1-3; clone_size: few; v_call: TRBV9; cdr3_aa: ASSVSLGSASSGNTIY
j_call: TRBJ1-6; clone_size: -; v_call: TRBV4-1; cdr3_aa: ASSRQDRGESPLH
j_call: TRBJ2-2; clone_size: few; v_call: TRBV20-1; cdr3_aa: SATPLPGGELF
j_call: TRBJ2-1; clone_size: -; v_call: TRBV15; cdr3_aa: ATSREAGTDDNEQF
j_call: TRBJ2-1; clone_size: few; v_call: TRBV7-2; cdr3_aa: ASSLVGSGFGSYNEQF
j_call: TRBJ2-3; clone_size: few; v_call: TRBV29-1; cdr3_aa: SVSEAVRSDTQY
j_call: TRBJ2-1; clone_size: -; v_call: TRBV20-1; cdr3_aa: SARGAGTYNEQF
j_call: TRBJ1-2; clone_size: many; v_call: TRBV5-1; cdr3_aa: ASSLDGGSGGYT
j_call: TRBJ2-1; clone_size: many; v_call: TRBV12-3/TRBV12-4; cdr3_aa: ASSPDSDNEQF
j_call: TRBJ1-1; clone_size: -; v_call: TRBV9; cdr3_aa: ASSEDNSNTEAF
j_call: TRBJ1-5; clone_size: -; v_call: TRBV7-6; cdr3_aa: ASSAAPGAVNPPQH
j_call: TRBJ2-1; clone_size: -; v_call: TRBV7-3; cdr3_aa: ASSTTGSHNEQF
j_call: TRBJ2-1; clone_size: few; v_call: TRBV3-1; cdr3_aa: ASSQASGTSGAREQF
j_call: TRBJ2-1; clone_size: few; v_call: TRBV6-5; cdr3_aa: ASSYSGSEQF
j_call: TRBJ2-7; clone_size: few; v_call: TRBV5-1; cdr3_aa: ASSPEKRGGEQY
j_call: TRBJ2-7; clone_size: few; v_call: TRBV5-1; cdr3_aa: ASSLAGTGGDEQY
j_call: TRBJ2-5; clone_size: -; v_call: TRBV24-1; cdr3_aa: ATSDFKAGLVETQY
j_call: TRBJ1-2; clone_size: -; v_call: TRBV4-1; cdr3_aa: ASSQDLTRGYGYT
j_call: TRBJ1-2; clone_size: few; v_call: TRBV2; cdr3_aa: ASSGEQLSGYGYT
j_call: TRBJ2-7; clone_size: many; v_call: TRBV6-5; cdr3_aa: ASSYGGVGSYEQY
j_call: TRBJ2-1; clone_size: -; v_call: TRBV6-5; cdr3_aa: ASSSDRIYNEQF
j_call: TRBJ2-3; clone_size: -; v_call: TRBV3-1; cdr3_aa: ASSHDRGAPGTDTQY
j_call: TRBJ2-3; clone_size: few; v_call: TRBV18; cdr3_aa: ASSMDTQY
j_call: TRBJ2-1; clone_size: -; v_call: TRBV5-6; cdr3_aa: ASTSRQYTSGGAVEQF
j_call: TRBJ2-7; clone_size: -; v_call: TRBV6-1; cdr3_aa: ASRETSGGSYEQY
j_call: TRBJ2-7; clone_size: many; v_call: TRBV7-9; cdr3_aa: ASSSLAGASYEQY
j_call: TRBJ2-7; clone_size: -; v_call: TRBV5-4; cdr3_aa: ASSLAAGDEQY
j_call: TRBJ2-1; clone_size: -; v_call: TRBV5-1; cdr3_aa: ASSPRPGRSYNEQF
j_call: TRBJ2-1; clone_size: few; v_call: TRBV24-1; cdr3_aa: ATSETGQGLQQF
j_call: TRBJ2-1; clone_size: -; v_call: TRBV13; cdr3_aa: ASSLGQGARVNEQF
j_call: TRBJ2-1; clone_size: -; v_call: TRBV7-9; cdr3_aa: ASSFPGSLISYNEQF